Below, one T cell receptor beta chain is given with its context. What it binds is not known. Only in-frame clones appear in the TCRdb table, and some are missing; sequencing was by immunoSEQ multiplex PCR. The sample holds 65,000 to 70,000 clones, over 80% seen once. Some second doses came at about 4 weeks and others at about 12 weeks; these were pooled. Germline V gene lookup returns CDR1 LNHDA and CDR2 SQIVND (reference sequence). This CDR3 region has 14 residues. V lost 3 bases and J lost 4; bases outside the gene matches: 5. The sample belongs to a study of T cell responses to AZD1222 COVID-19 vaccine. Study-level findings and limits: Mapped onto spike, vaccine-associated CD4 TCRs spanned it and were dominant at 160-218 and 743-854. It was only 6 or 7 AZD1222 recipients who were seropositive at baseline. Rises in breadth and depth of Spike-specific TCRs came after two AZD1222 doses.

The material sequenced was peripheral blood, taken 28 days after the second AZD1222 dose. The sequence was obtained from an adult who received the AZD1222 COVID-19 vaccine. The rearrangement uses TRBV19 and TRBJ2-5, with 7 positions matching TRBD1. CDR3 nucleotide sequence: TGTGCCAGTAGTATGAGGGGGCGTGGAGAGACCCAGTACTTC. It specifies CASSMRGRGETQYF.